This record covers a single T cell receptor (beta chain). As yet, its antigen is unknown. The record originates from a study of T cells in Graves' hyperthyroidism and ophthalmopathy. Study results and limitations: Most expanded thyroid clonotypes above 0.001 recurred in blood.

RNA transcripts yielded amplified TCR beta CDR3 regions. With the HTBI primer set, the TCR CDR3 went through a first round of RT-PCR. A single record per CDR3 protein comes from TCRdb applying MiXCR to the multiplex PCR reads. The sample carries approximately 400,000 distinct CDR3 sequences, about 15% recorded once. This CDR3 region has 18 residues. Germline CDR1 is LGHDT and CDR2 is YNNKEL (reference sequence). V lost 4 bases, J lost 7 bases, and 14 bases stayed unmatched. These patients, aged 18 to 65, had recently diagnosed hyperthyroidism lasting under 2 months. Criteria for exclusion of patients were uncontrolled infection, other autoimmune disease, pregnancy or lactation. An approximately 10 ml volume of fresh peripheral blood provided the PBMCs.

The origin of this receptor is a woman under 30 with Graves' hyperthyroidism. The gene calls are TRBV3-1 and TRBJ2-1; TRBD1 matches at 12 bases. The sequenced sample was blood. The DNA of the CDR3 is TGTGCCAGCAGCCTCAGTCCCGGGACAGGGGGCAGGAGAAATGAGCAGTTCTTC. This encodes CASSLSPGTGGRRNEQFF.